The clone carrying this T cell receptor (beta chain) was observed at least ten times. What it binds is not known. The data were taken from a study of T cells in Graves' hyperthyroidism and ophthalmopathy. Study-level points and caveats: The authors' 13 V-J model separated ophthalmopathy from stable hyperthyroidism.

Exclusion followed for patients with uncontrolled infection, other autoimmune disease, pregnancy or lactation. Orbital computed tomography, thyroid ultrasound, serum thyroxine and TRAb, and clinical symptoms together informed the diagnoses. The CDR3 has 15 amino acids. Trimming stripped 3 bases from V and 1 base from J, with 13 bases between. The germline V gene has CDR1 MDHEN and CDR2 SYDVKM. From RNA transcripts, TCR beta CDR3 regions were amplified. HTBI primers were used for first-round RT-PCR of the TCR CDR3. TCRdb itself ran the multiplex PCR reads through MiXCR, one entry per CDR3 protein. The sample consists of about 620,000 distinct CDR3 sequences, around 16% of them appearing once.

The genes are TRBV28 and TRBJ2-7; D perhaps matches TRBD1 (6 bases). This receptor was identified in a woman in her twenties or thirties with Graves' hyperthyroidism. Source material: blood. CDR3 loop: CASSLGASPSYEQYF. The CDR3 bases are TGTGCCAGCAGTTTGGGGGCCTCTCCTTCCTACGAGCAGTACTTC.